These 20 T cell receptor beta chains were sequenced from one sample in a study of blood T cell repertoires in COVID-19. The assay was immunoSEQ multiplex PCR, and TCRdb's table has in-frame clones only and misses some. The sample shows a few hundred thousand clones, approximately 83% of them seen only once. Sequences were obtained from PBMCs or T cells enriched from blood (not recorded which). The source of these receptors is a woman in her forties or fifties who had recovered from COVID-19.

This clone has just one count. The rearrangement uses TRBV3-1 (or the pseudogene TRBV3-2) and TRBJ2-5; the match to TRBD2 covers 15 bases. The germline CDR1 and CDR2 sequences are LGHDT and YNNKEL (reference sequence). With 4 bases clipped from V and 5 bases from J, the junction kept 8 bases outside the gene matches. CDR3 length: 17 amino acids. CDR3 sequence: CASSLYGLAGGRETQYF. CDR3 coding DNA: TGTGCCAGCAGCCTTTACGGACTAGCGGGAGGGAGGGAGACCCAGTACTTC.

The chain links TRBV7-9 to TRBJ2-7; D may be TRBD1 (8 bases). Trimming removed 5 bases at V and 0 bases at J, with 20 bases between. The germline V gene has CDR1 SEHNR and CDR2 FQNEAQ (reference sequence). The CDR3 extends over 17 amino acids. CDR3 bases: TGTGCCAGCAGCGCCGGACAGGGAGGGACTCTCTCCTACGAGCAGTACTTC. The encoded protein is CASSAGQGGTLSYEQYF. Drawing the rest from reference TRBV7-9 and TRBJ2-7, the complete variable domain is DTGVSQNPRHKITKRGQNVTFRCDPISEHNRLYWYRQTLGQGPEFLTYFQNEAQLEKSRLLSDRFSAERPKGSFSTLEIQRTEQGDSAMYLCASSAGQGGTLSYEQYFGPGTRLTVT.

The CDR3 reads CASSGTKSPEKLFF. The CDR3 region has the DNA TGTGCCAGCAGTGGGACAAAGAGTCCTGAAAAACTGTTTTTT. The chain is built from TRBV25-1 and TRBJ1-4, with a possible D match to TRBD1 (5 bases). Trimming took 4 bases from V and 7 from J, leaving 13 bases between them. CDR1 is MGHDK, CDR2 SYGVNS, per germline. The CDR3 totals 14 residues.

V gene TRBV19 combines with J gene TRBJ1-1, with 10 bases that match TRBD1. From germline, CDR1 is LNHDA and CDR2 SQIVND (reference sequence). There are 13 residues in the CDR3. V was clipped by 6 bases and J by 6 bases; unmatched bases: 4. CDR3 sequence: CASSRQGAPEAFF. CDR3 sequence (DNA): TGTGCCAGTAGCCGACAGGGGGCTCCTGAAGCTTTCTTT.

The chain is built from TRBV27 and TRBJ1-1; the D is unclear. Germline V lookup: CDR1 MNHEY, CDR2 SMNVEV (reference sequence). This CDR3 has 13 amino acids. V dropped 3 bases and J dropped 7 bases, with 12 bases sitting between them. The CDR3 is CASSFSGSDEAFF. CDR3 nucleotide sequence: TGTGCCAGCAGTTTCTCGGGGTCCGATGAAGCTTTCTTT.

The gene calls are TRBV7-9 and TRBJ1-1; no clear D gene. This CDR3 is 15 amino acids long. Trimming shortened V by 4 bases and J by 1 base, and 13 bases separated the two germline ends. Germline V CDR1 and CDR2: SEHNR, FQNEAQ (reference sequence). The CDR3 sequence: CASSSTADPNTEAFF. CDR3 in DNA: TGTGCCAGCAGCTCCACTGCGGATCCGAACACTGAAGCTTTCTTT.

The chain has TRBV21-1 and TRBJ2-1; the table's D call of TRBD1 was not tested on the DNA. TRBV21-1 is noted as a pseudogene. This CDR3 is built from 15 residues. The CDR3 DNA is TGTGCCAGCAGCCGAGACAGGGACTCCTACAATGAGCAGTTCTTC. Protein sequence: CASSRDRDSYNEQFF.

This clone was seen a single time. V gene TRBV7-9 combines with J gene TRBJ2-3, with D hard to call. The length of the CDR3 is 15 residues. Trimming pared 2 bases from V and 0 bases from J, leaving 9 bases between. Germline V gene lookup returns CDR1 SEHNR and CDR2 FQNEAQ (reference sequence). CDR3 loop: CASSLKGVSTDTQYF. CDR3 DNA sequence: TGTGCCAGCAGCTTAAAAGGAGTTAGCACAGATACGCAGTATTTT.

This rearrangement joins TRBV5-1 to TRBJ1-1, with 9 bases that match TRBD1. This CDR3 contains 15 residues. Germline loops: CDR1 SGHRS, CDR2 YFSETQ. J was trimmed by 1 base and V by 5 bases; bases with no gene match: 6. CDR3 amino acids: CASRPQGQGNTEAFF. The DNA for the CDR3 is TGCGCCAGCAGGCCCCAGGGACAGGGGAACACTGAAGCTTTCTTT. Variable domain in full (rest from reference TRBV5-1 and TRBJ1-1): KAGVTQTPRYLIKTRGQQVTLSCSPISGHRSVSWYQQTPGQGLQFLFEYFSETQRNKGNFPGRFSGRQFSNSRSEMNVSTLELGDSALYLCASRPQGQGNTEAFFGQGTRLTVV.

A single count supports this clone. The chain couples TRBV10-1 to TRBJ2-1, with TRBD1 matching 7 bases. Per germline, CDR1 WNHNN and CDR2 SYGVQD (reference sequence). The CDR3 length is 13 residues. After removal of 5 bases from V and 8 bases from J, the junction contained 6 bases not matched to a gene. CDR3 protein: CASSRDSIHEQFF. CDR3 bases: TGCGCCAGCAGTAGGGACAGCATCCATGAGCAGTTCTTC.

The chain links TRBV20-1 to TRBJ2-1, with unresolved D. This CDR3 is 10 amino acids long. Germline lookup yields CDR1 DFQATT and CDR2 SNEGSKA (reference sequence). Between the trimmed V and J ends, which lost 3 bases and 7 bases, there was a span of 4 bases. For the CDR3, the DNA is TGCAGTGCTAGGAGGAATGAGCAGTTCTTC. It is translated as CSARRNEQFF.

The V call is TRBV20-1, the J call TRBJ1-1; 8 bases are shared with TRBD1. The CDR3 runs to 11 residues. J gave up 10 bases and V 5 bases, and 6 bases lay outside the gene matches. Germline V gives CDR1 DFQATT, CDR2 SNEGSKA (reference sequence). In DNA, the CDR3 is TGCAGTGCTCGACAGGGGCGGGGAGCTTTCTTT. It yields the protein CSARQGRGAFF.

About this clone itself: At the DNA level, this CDR3 is encoded by other sequences in the same sample as well. The rearrangement uses TRBV3-1 (or the pseudogene TRBV3-2) and TRBJ1-5; D gene ambiguous. The length of the CDR3 is 13 residues. The ends were cut back, 1 base at V and 4 bases at J, with 5 bases in the middle. Germline lookup yields CDR1 LGHDT and CDR2 YNNKEL (reference sequence). The CDR3 region is CASSQASNQPQHF. The CDR3 region has the DNA TGTGCCAGCAGCCAAGCCAGTAATCAGCCCCAGCATTTT.

As concerns this clone: The same CDR3 arises from other DNA sequences in this sample as well. J is TRBJ1-2 and V is TRBV27, with 7 bases fitting TRBD1. This CDR3 has 13 amino acids. V trimming: 5 bases; J trimming: 4 bases; junction bases outside the gene matches: 4. Germline CDR1 MNHEY, CDR2 SMNVEV (reference sequence). In DNA, the CDR3 is TGTGCCAGCAGTCTTCCAGGGGGCTATGGCTACACCTTC. As protein: CASSLPGGYGYTF.

The CDR3: CASSQSEGAVVDTEAFF. The DNA of the CDR3 is TGTGCCAGCAGCCAATCGGAAGGGGCTGTCGTGGACACTGAAGCTTTCTTT. The chain is built from TRBV14 and TRBJ1-1, with D maybe TRBD1 (5 bases). The V and J ends lost 2 bases and 3 bases respectively, with 19 bases between them. This CDR3 has 17 amino acids. Germline V lookup: CDR1 SGHDN, CDR2 FVKESK.

This clone was detected a few times. The chain combines TRBV3-1 (or the pseudogene TRBV3-2) with TRBJ2-7, with a tentative D call TRBD1 (5 bases). V was shortened by 1 base and J by 4 bases, with 8 bases between the two germline ends. The CDR3 contains 13 residues. CDR1 and CDR2 (germline): LGHDT, YNNKEL (reference sequence). DNA of the CDR3: TGTGCCAGCAGCCAAGGACAGCAATACGAGCAGTACTTC. This encodes CASSQGQQYEQYF.

This sequence joins TRBV27 and TRBJ1-2; D ambiguous. This CDR3 is built from 13 residues. Between the trimmed V and J ends, which lost 7 bases and 4 bases, there was a span of 13 bases. Germline-derived CDR1 and CDR2 are MNHEY and SMNVEV (reference sequence). The CDR3 loop is CASTNAAGYGYTF. Here the CDR3 DNA reads TGTGCCAGCACCAACGCAGCGGGCTATGGCTACACCTTC.

The chain is built from TRBV2 and TRBJ2-3; TRBD2 matches at 11 bases. CDR1 SNHLY and CDR2 FYNNEI come from the germline V gene. The CDR3 sequence is 16 residues long. Trimming took 4 bases from V and 5 from J; bases not matched to a gene: 8. This CDR3 is CASSGRLAGSLDTQYF. CDR3 bases: TGTGCCAGCAGTGGTAGACTAGCGGGATCGTTAGATACGCAGTATTTT.

The rearrangement uses TRBV6-2 or TRBV6-3 and TRBJ1-2; no firm D call. This CDR3 contains 12 residues. Germline V gene data show CDR1 as MNHEY and CDR2 as SVGEGT. Between the trimmed V and J ends, which lost 5 bases and 6 bases, there was a span of 10 bases. In DNA form, the CDR3 reads TGTGCCAGCAGTCGAACAGAGAATGGCTACACCTTC. It translates to CASSRTENGYTF.

The J gene is TRBJ1-1, the V gene TRBV18; D is possibly TRBD1 (6 bases). The V end was cut by 0 bases, the J end by 4 bases, with 12 bases between. This CDR3 is built from 15 residues. Germline V gene lookup returns CDR1 KGHSH and CDR2 LQKENI. The DNA for the CDR3 is TGTGCCAGCTCACCACCTCAGGGGCAGGGCACTGAAGCTTTCTTT. This encodes CASSPPQGQGTEAFF.